This TCR beta chain was identified during a study of control samples from healthy donors and cancer patients. Clones were read by immunoSEQ multiplex PCR, and TCRdb kept only the in-frame ones, dropping some. The sample shows roughly 90,000 clones, roughly 91% of them seen only once. Germline V gene lookup returns CDR1 SNHLY and CDR2 FYNNEI. The CDR3 is 14 residues long. V lost 8 bases, J lost 2 bases, and 15 bases lay in between. The clonotype comes from a woman between 45 and 60 years old with colorectal cancer. The sequencing input was PBMCs. The genes are TRBV2 and TRBJ1-1, with D tentatively TRBD1 (6 bases). This CDR3 is CASSRVGGNTEAFF. In DNA form, the CDR3 reads TGTGCCAGCTCGAGGGTAGGGGGAAACACTGAAGCTTTCTTT.